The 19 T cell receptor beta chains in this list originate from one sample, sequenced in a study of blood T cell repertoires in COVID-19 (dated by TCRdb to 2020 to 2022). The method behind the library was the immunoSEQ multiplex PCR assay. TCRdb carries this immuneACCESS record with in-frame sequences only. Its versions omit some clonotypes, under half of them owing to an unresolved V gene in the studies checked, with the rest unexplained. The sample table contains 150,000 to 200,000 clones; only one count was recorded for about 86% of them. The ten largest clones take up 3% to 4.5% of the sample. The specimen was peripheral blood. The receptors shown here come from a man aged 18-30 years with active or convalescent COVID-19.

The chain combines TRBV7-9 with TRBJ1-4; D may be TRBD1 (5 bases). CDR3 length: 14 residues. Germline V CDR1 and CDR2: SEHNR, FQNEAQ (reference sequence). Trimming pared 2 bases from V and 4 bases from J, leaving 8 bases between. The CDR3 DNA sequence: TGTGCCAGCAGCTTAACGACAGTTAATGAAAAACTGTTTTTT. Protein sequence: CASSLTTVNEKLFF.

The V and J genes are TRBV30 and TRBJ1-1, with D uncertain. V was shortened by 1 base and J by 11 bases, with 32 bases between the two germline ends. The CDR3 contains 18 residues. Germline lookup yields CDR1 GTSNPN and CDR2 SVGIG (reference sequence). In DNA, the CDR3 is TGTGCCTGGAGTGACCACCCGGGGTCTTGGACTAGCGGGAGGGTGGCTTTCTTT. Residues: CAWSDHPGSWTSGRVAFF.

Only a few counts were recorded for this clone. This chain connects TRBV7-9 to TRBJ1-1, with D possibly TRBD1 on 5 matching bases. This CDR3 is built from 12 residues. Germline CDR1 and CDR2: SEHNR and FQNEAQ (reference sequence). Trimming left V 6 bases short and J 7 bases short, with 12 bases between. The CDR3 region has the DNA TGTGCCAGCAGAAATAGGGGAAATGAAGCTTTCTTT. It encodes CASRNRGNEAFF.

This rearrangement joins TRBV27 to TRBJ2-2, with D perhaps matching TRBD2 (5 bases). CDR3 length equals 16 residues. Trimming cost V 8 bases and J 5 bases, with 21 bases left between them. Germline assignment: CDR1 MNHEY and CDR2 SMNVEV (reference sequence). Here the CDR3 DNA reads TGTGCCAGCGCGAAACTGGTCGTCCGGGGAACCGGGGAGCTGTTTTTT. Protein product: CASAKLVVRGTGELFF.

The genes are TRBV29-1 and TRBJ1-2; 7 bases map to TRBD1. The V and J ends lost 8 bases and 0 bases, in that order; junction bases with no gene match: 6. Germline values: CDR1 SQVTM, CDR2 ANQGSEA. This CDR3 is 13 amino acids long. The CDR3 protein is CSTRTGTNYGYTF. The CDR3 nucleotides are TGCAGCACCAGGACAGGTACTAACTATGGCTACACCTTC.

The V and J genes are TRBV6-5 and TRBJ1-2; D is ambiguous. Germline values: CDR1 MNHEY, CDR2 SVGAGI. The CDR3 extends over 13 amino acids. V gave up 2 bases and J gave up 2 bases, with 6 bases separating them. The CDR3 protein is CASSYAQNYGYTF. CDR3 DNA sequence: TGTGCCAGCAGTTACGCACAGAACTATGGCTACACCTTC.

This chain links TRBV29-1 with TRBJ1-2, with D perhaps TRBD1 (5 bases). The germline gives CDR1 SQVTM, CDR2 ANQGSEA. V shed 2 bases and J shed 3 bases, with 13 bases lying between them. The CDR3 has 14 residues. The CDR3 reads CSVEPRLGDYGYTF. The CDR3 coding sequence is TGCAGCGTTGAACCCCGTTTAGGGGACTATGGCTACACCTTC.

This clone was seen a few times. CDR3 nucleotide sequence: TGCAGCGTTGGGGCGGGCGGCAGTAACTATGGCTACACCTTC. Amino acid sequence: CSVGAGGSNYGYTF. The chain recombines TRBV29-1 with TRBJ1-2; D gene unclear. The V end was cut by 4 bases, the J end by 1 base, with 13 bases between. This CDR3 spans 14 amino acids. In germline, CDR1 is SQVTM, CDR2 ANQGSEA.

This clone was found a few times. CDR3 in amino acids: CASSLDPGIPYEQYV. In DNA form, the CDR3 reads TGTGCCAGCAGCTTGGACCCAGGGATCCCCTACGAGCAGTACGTC. The chain joins TRBV12-1 to TRBJ2-7; TRBD1 is the table's D call and was not checked against the DNA. TRBV12-1 is a recognized pseudogene. The CDR3 is made up of 15 amino acids.

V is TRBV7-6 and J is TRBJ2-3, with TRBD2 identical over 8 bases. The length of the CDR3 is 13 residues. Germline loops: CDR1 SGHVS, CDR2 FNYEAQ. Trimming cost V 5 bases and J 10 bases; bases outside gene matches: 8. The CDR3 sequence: CASSPERGTAQYF. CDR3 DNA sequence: TGTGCCAGCAGCCCAGAGCGGGGGACGGCGCAGTATTTT.

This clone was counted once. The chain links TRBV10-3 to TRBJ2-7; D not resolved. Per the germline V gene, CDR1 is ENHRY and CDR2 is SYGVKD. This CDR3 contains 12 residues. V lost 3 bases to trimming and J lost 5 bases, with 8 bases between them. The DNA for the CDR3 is TGTGCCATCAGTGACGGGTCGAACGAGCAGTACTTC. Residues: CAISDGSNEQYF.

CDR3 protein: CASSLITTGQGQSPLHF. For the CDR3, the DNA is TGTGCCAGCAGCTTAATAACTACGGGACAGGGTCAATCACCCCTCCACTTT. This rearrangement joins TRBV13 to TRBJ1-6, with 9 bases aligning to TRBD1. V dropped 2 bases and J dropped 10; count of bases not matched to a gene: 12. From germline, CDR1 is PRHDT and CDR2 FYEKMQ (reference sequence). The CDR3 length is 17 residues. Based on the CDR3 plus reference TRBV13 and TRBJ1-6, the full variable domain is AAGVIQSPRHLIKEKRETATLKCYPIPRHDTVYWYQQGPGQDPQFLISFYEKMQSDKGSIPDRFSAQQFSDYHSELNMSSLELGDSALYFCASSLITTGQGQSPLHFGNGTRLTVT.

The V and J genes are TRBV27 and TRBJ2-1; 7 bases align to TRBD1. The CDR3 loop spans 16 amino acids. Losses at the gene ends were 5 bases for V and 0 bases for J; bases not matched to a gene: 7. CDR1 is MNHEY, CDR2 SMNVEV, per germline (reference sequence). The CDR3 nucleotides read TGTGCCAGCAGTCCCCTCGGGACAGACTCCTACAATGAGCAGTTCTTC. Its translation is CASSPLGTDSYNEQFF.

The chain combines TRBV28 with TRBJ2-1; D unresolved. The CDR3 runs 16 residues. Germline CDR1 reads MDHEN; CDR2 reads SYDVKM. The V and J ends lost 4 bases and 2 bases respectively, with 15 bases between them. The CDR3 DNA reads TGTGCCAGCAGTTCGTTGCAGGCAAGTACCTACAATGAGCAGTTCTTC. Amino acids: CASSSLQASTYNEQFF. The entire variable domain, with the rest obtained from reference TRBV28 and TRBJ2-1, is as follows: DVKVTQSSRYLVKRTGEKVFLECVQDMDHENMFWYRQDPGLGLRLIYFSYDVKMKEKGDIPEGYSVSREKKERFSLILESASTNQTSMYLCASSSLQASTYNEQFFGPGTRLTVL.

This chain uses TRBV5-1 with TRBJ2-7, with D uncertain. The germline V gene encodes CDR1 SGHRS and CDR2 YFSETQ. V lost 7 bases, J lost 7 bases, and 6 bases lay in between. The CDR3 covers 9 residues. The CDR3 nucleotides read TGCGCCAGCCCCCGGGAGCAGTACGTC. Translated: CASPREQYV.

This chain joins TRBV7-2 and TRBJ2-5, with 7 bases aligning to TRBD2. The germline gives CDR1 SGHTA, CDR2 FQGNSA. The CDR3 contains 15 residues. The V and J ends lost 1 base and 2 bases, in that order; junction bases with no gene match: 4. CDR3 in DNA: TGTGCCAGCAGCTTAGTAGTGGGGGGGCAAGAGACCCAGTACTTC. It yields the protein CASSLVVGGQETQYF.

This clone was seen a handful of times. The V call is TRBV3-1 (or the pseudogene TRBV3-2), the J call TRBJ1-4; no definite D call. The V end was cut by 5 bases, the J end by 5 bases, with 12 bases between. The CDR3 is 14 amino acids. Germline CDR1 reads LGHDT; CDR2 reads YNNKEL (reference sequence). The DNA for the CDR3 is TGTGCCAGCAGCGAAGGCGGAAAAAATGAAAAACTGTTTTTT. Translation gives CASSEGGKNEKLFF.

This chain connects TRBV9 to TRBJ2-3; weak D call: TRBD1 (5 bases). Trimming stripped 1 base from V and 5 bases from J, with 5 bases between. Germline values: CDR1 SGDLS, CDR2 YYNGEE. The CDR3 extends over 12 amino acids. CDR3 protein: CASSVQGDTQYF. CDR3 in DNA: TGTGCCAGCAGCGTACAGGGAGATACGCAGTATTTT.

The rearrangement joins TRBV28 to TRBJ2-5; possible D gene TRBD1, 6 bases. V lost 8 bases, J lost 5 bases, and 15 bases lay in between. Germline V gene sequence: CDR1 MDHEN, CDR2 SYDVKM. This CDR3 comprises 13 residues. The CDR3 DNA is TGTGCCAGCGGGCTACAGGGAGAGGAGACCCAGTACTTC. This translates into CASGLQGEETQYF.